This TCR beta chain is drawn from a study of shared clonotypes between healthy human individuals. Study in general: Donors consisted of two women and a few men between 18 and 49. Broader study findings: The authors sampled blood alone, and tissue repertoires likely differ.

TCRdb keeps only in-frame clones here, not all; method: immunoSEQ multiplex PCR. This sample carries 1.5 million to 2.5 million clones, less than 95% of them seen once, and the ten largest clones take approximately 1%. Terminally differentiated effector memory CD45RA+ cells were excluded by CCR7 positive selection of CD45RO-negative cells. On this clone: Its antigen remains unknown.

The CDR3 is 14 amino acids. The sequencing sample was made of naive CD8+ T cells sorted from blood. The chain recombines TRBV12-1 with TRBJ2-5; no check of the table's D call, TRBD2, against the DNA was made. TRBV12-1 is a documented pseudogene. This TCR was sampled from a man aged 18 to 30 in good health. The CDR3 sequence is CASRGRGGIETQYF. The CDR3 DNA sequence: TGTGCCAGCAGGGGCCGGGGGGGCATTGAGACCCAGTACTTC.